These T cell receptor beta chains were read from a single sample in a study of blood T cell repertoires in COVID-19. Method: immunoSEQ multiplex PCR; TCRdb's copy keeps in-frame clones and lacks some. This repertoire shows more than 110,000 clones, 75% to 85% found once; its top ten account for 2.5% to 3.5%. Sequences were obtained from peripheral blood. Source of these receptors: a man aged 50-60 years with acute or convalescent COVID-19. CDR3s include the opening cysteine and the closing phenylalanine or tryptophan. The order of the fields is V gene, J gene, clone size, D gene, CDR3 DNA, CDR3 protein. D genes are given only for firm matches. Clone size is given for some rows only: seen once, a few or many times, or a class if the clone is expanded.

V gene: TRBV7-6; J gene: TRBJ2-2; clone size: .; D gene: .; CDR3 DNA: TGTGCCAGCAGCTCCCTCCCGGGTAGCGCCGGGGAGCTGTTTTTT; CDR3 protein: CASSSLPGSAGELFF
V gene: TRBV7-2; J gene: TRBJ1-1; clone size: few; D gene: TRBD1; CDR3 DNA: TGTGCCAGCAGCTTCACAAGACGACAGGGTGCTCGGAACACTGAAGCTTTCTTT; CDR3 protein: CASSFTRRQGARNTEAFF
V gene: TRBV5-4; J gene: TRBJ1-1; clone size: .; D gene: TRBD1; CDR3 DNA: TGTGCCAGCAGCTCCGACAGGGGGAACACTGAAGCTTTCTTT; CDR3 protein: CASSSDRGNTEAFF
V gene: TRBV7-6; J gene: TRBJ2-1; clone size: .; D gene: .; CDR3 DNA: TGTGCCAGCAGCACTTTTCAGGGCCCCGCCTCCTACAATGAGCAGTTCTTC; CDR3 protein: CASSTFQGPASYNEQFF
V gene: TRBV6-5; J gene: TRBJ2-7; clone size: few; D gene: .; CDR3 DNA: TGTGCCAGCAGTAGAGACTCCCGGCAGTACTTC; CDR3 protein: CASSRDSRQYF
V gene: TRBV3-1/TRBV3-2; J gene: TRBJ1-2; clone size: .; D gene: .; CDR3 DNA: TGTGCCAGCAGCCACACTTTGCGCGGCTACACCTTC; CDR3 protein: CASSHTLRGYTF
V gene: TRBV7-3; J gene: TRBJ2-1; clone size: .; D gene: TRBD2; CDR3 DNA: TGTGCCAGCAGCTTAACCGCCGGGACTAGCGGGGACGAGCAGTTCTTC; CDR3 protein: CASSLTAGTSGDEQFF
V gene: TRBV2; J gene: TRBJ1-4; clone size: .; D gene: TRBD1; CDR3 DNA: TGTGCCAGCCTTGGACAGGCCGGCGGAGAAAAACTGTTTTTT; CDR3 protein: CASLGQAGGEKLFF
V gene: TRBV27; J gene: TRBJ2-3; clone size: once; D gene: .; CDR3 DNA: TGTGCCAGCAGTTTAAGACTTTATGAGACAGATACGCAGTATTTT; CDR3 protein: CASSLRLYETDTQYF
V gene: TRBV13; J gene: TRBJ2-7; clone size: .; D gene: TRBD2; CDR3 DNA: TGTGCCAGCAGCTATAGCGGGGGGGCCTACGAGCAGTACTTC; CDR3 protein: CASSYSGGAYEQYF
V gene: TRBV19; J gene: TRBJ1-6; clone size: .; D gene: .; CDR3 DNA: TGTGCCAGTAGTATAGTGGGGGGTGGTAATTCACCCCTCCACTTT; CDR3 protein: CASSIVGGGNSPLHF
V gene: TRBV5-1; J gene: TRBJ1-1; clone size: few; D gene: .; CDR3 DNA: TGCGCCAGCAGCCCACGGACAGCACCCTTTATGAACACTGAAGCTTTCTTT; CDR3 protein: CASSPRTAPFMNTEAFF
V gene: TRBV13; J gene: TRBJ2-1; clone size: medium-sized; D gene: TRBD2; CDR3 DNA: TGTGCCAGCAGCTACATTAGCGGGAGGGCCTATGAGCAGTTCTTC; CDR3 protein: CASSYISGRAYEQFF
V gene: TRBV7-9; J gene: TRBJ1-5; clone size: many; D gene: .; CDR3 DNA: TGTGCCAGCAGCTTAAGTACGGGACACAGCAATCAGCCCCAGCATTTT; CDR3 protein: CASSLSTGHSNQPQHF
V gene: TRBV9; J gene: TRBJ2-1; clone size: few; D gene: TRBD2; CDR3 DNA: TGTGCCAGCAGCGTTAGCGGGGGGTACCTCTACAATGAGCAGTTCTTC; CDR3 protein: CASSVSGGYLYNEQFF
V gene: TRBV3-1/TRBV3-2; J gene: TRBJ2-1; clone size: .; D gene: TRBD1; CDR3 DNA: TGTGCCAGCAGCTCCCGACAGGGGGCCCACAATGAGCAGTTCTTC; CDR3 protein: CASSSRQGAHNEQFF
V gene: TRBV5-1; J gene: TRBJ2-7; clone size: .; D gene: TRBD1; CDR3 DNA: TGCGCCAGCAGCCACCGGGACAGCAACCCCTACGAGCAGTACTTC; CDR3 protein: CASSHRDSNPYEQYF
V gene: TRBV9; J gene: TRBJ2-1; clone size: .; D gene: .; CDR3 DNA: TGTGCCAGCAGCGCAGGGGGCGGGAGTGTGGATGAGCAGTTCTTC; CDR3 protein: CASSAGGGSVDEQFF
V gene: TRBV24-1; J gene: TRBJ2-1; clone size: .; D gene: .; CDR3 DNA: TGTGCCACCAGTGATCAGGGTTCGGGGCAGTTCTTC; CDR3 protein: CATSDQGSGQFF
V gene: TRBV7-2; J gene: TRBJ1-2; clone size: .; D gene: .; CDR3 DNA: TGTGCCAGCAGCAACAGGCATGGCTACACCTTC; CDR3 protein: CASSNRHGYTF
V gene: TRBV3-1/TRBV3-2; J gene: TRBJ1-1; clone size: .; D gene: TRBD1; CDR3 DNA: TGTGCCAGCAGCCAAATGGGGGACAGTGAAGCTTTCTTT; CDR3 protein: CASSQMGDSEAFF
V gene: TRBV6-6; J gene: TRBJ1-6; clone size: .; D gene: .; CDR3 DNA: TGTGCCAGCAGTTACTCGGTTCCCGGTAATTCACCCCTCCACTTT; CDR3 protein: CASSYSVPGNSPLHF
V gene: TRBV4-1; J gene: TRBJ2-5; clone size: .; D gene: TRBD2; CDR3 DNA: TGCGCCAGCAGCCCCTCTGGACTAGCGGGGCCCAGGGGGACCCAGTACTTC; CDR3 protein: CASSPSGLAGPRGTQYF